These T cell receptor beta chains were read from a single sample in a study of blood T cell repertoires in COVID-19. The method was immunoSEQ multiplex PCR; TCRdb's version includes in-frame clones alone and lacks a portion of them. Among tens of thousands of clones listed, around 90% were seen once. The sequenced sample was peripheral blood. These receptors came from a woman older than 75 with active or convalescent COVID-19. The CDR3 runs from the conserved cysteine through the conserved F or W. Fields, in order: J gene, D gene, V gene, clone size, CDR3 protein, CDR3 DNA. The D gene is left open where the match is weak. The size of a clone is reported for some rows only, either as once, few or many, or as a class for expanded clones.

J gene: TRBJ2-5; D gene: TRBD2; V gene: TRBV7-7; clone size: -; CDR3 protein: CASSKTSGRSETQYF; CDR3 DNA: TGTGCTAGCAGCAAAACTAGCGGGAGGTCGGAGACCCAGTACTTC
J gene: TRBJ1-3; D gene: TRBD1; V gene: TRBV27; clone size: -; CDR3 protein: CASSFGQARGNTIYF; CDR3 DNA: TGTGCCAGCAGTTTTGGACAGGCACGCGGAAACACCATATATTTT
J gene: TRBJ2-5; D gene: -; V gene: TRBV19; clone size: -; CDR3 protein: CASSPGEGGTQYF; CDR3 DNA: TGTGCCAGTAGCCCCGGGGAGGGGGGGACCCAGTACTTC
J gene: TRBJ1-3; D gene: TRBD1; V gene: TRBV7-2; clone size: -; CDR3 protein: CASSPYRTGENTIYF; CDR3 DNA: TGTGCCAGCAGCCCCTACCGGACAGGGGAAAACACCATATATTTT
J gene: TRBJ1-5; D gene: -; V gene: TRBV29-1; clone size: -; CDR3 protein: CSVAQGSLNQPQHF; CDR3 DNA: TGCAGCGTAGCCCAGGGTTCTTTAAATCAGCCCCAGCATTTT
J gene: TRBJ2-1; D gene: -; V gene: TRBV6-2/TRBV6-3; clone size: -; CDR3 protein: CASSPTYNEQFF; CDR3 DNA: TGTGCCAGCAGCCCTACATACAATGAGCAGTTCTTC
J gene: TRBJ2-5; D gene: -; V gene: TRBV19; clone size: -; CDR3 protein: CASSIGASLYQETQYF; CDR3 DNA: TGTGCCAGTAGTATTGGTGCGTCCCTCTACCAAGAGACCCAGTACTTC
J gene: TRBJ2-3; D gene: TRBD1; V gene: TRBV24-1; clone size: -; CDR3 protein: CATSDRQGGTDTQYF; CDR3 DNA: TGTGCCACCAGTGATAGACAGGGTGGCACAGATACGCAGTATTTT
J gene: TRBJ2-7; D gene: -; V gene: TRBV14; clone size: -; CDR3 protein: CASSSRFSSYEQYF; CDR3 DNA: TGTGCCAGCAGCTCGCGGTTTAGCTCCTACGAGCAGTACTTC
J gene: TRBJ1-6; D gene: TRBD1; V gene: TRBV5-1; clone size: once; CDR3 protein: CASSAGTGGNSPLHF; CDR3 DNA: TGCGCCAGCAGCGCAGGGACAGGGGGGAATTCACCCCTCCACTTT
J gene: TRBJ2-1; D gene: TRBD2; V gene: TRBV29-1; clone size: -; CDR3 protein: CSVDNAGGANNEQFF; CDR3 DNA: TGCAGCGTTGATAATGCGGGAGGGGCGAACAATGAGCAGTTCTTC
J gene: TRBJ2-7; D gene: -; V gene: TRBV20-1; clone size: -; CDR3 protein: CSAAQPGEQYF; CDR3 DNA: TGCAGTGCTGCCCAGCCGGGCGAGCAGTACTTC
J gene: TRBJ2-7; D gene: TRBD1; V gene: TRBV6-5; clone size: -; CDR3 protein: CASVRQGYYEQYF; CDR3 DNA: TGTGCCAGCGTTAGACAGGGGTACTACGAGCAGTACTTC
J gene: TRBJ2-7; D gene: -; V gene: TRBV5-4; clone size: -; CDR3 protein: CASSLVGDNSYEQYF; CDR3 DNA: TGTGCCAGCAGCTTGGTCGGGGACAACTCCTACGAGCAGTACTTC
J gene: TRBJ1-2; D gene: TRBD1; V gene: TRBV4-3; clone size: few; CDR3 protein: CASSQDIWPGGTGYTF; CDR3 DNA: TGCGCCAGCAGCCAAGATATCTGGCCAGGGGGCACCGGCTACACCTTC
J gene: TRBJ1-4; D gene: -; V gene: TRBV5-1; clone size: -; CDR3 protein: CASSIGGGYEKLFF; CDR3 DNA: TGCGCCAGCAGCATAGGGGGAGGGTATGAAAAACTGTTTTTT
J gene: TRBJ1-3; D gene: -; V gene: TRBV21-1; clone size: -; CDR3 protein: CASPPGGNTIYF; CDR3 DNA: TGTGCCAGCCCCCCGGGGGGAAACACCATATATTTT
J gene: TRBJ1-2; D gene: TRBD1; V gene: TRBV2; clone size: once; CDR3 protein: CASSDSDRVGGYTF; CDR3 DNA: TGTGCCAGCAGCGACTCGGACAGGGTGGGCGGCTACACCTTC
J gene: TRBJ1-3; D gene: -; V gene: TRBV6-1; clone size: -; CDR3 protein: CASNGLNSGNTIYF; CDR3 DNA: TGTGCCAGCAATGGACTGAACTCTGGAAACACCATATATTTT
J gene: TRBJ1-1; D gene: -; V gene: TRBV9; clone size: -; CDR3 protein: CASSVGWSQNTEAFF; CDR3 DNA: TGTGCCAGCAGCGTAGGTTGGAGTCAGAACACTGAAGCTTTCTTT
J gene: TRBJ1-5; D gene: -; V gene: TRBV12-3/TRBV12-4; clone size: -; CDR3 protein: CASSPQSGGPQHF; CDR3 DNA: TGTGCCAGCAGTCCCCAGTCGGGGGGGCCCCAGCATTTT
J gene: TRBJ1-2; D gene: -; V gene: TRBV4-3; clone size: -; CDR3 protein: CASSQDSGNYGYTF; CDR3 DNA: TGCGCCAGCAGCCAAGATTCCGGGAACTATGGCTACACCTTC
J gene: TRBJ1-1; D gene: -; V gene: TRBV11-2; clone size: -; CDR3 protein: CASSFSTGNTEAFF; CDR3 DNA: TGTGCCAGCAGCTTCTCGACAGGGAACACTGAAGCTTTCTTT
J gene: TRBJ2-1; D gene: TRBD2; V gene: TRBV2; clone size: -; CDR3 protein: CASSGPAGSGYEQFF; CDR3 DNA: TGTGCCAGCAGTGGGCCAGCGGGGAGTGGGTATGAGCAGTTCTTC
J gene: TRBJ2-6; D gene: -; V gene: TRBV5-1; clone size: -; CDR3 protein: CASSGQGVGANVLTF; CDR3 DNA: TGCGCCAGCAGCGGCCAAGGGGTCGGGGCCAACGTCCTGACTTTC
J gene: TRBJ2-7; D gene: TRBD2; V gene: TRBV4-3; clone size: -; CDR3 protein: CASSQEQPLAGGRPLSYEQYF; CDR3 DNA: TGCGCCAGCAGCCAAGAACAACCCTTAGCGGGGGGCCGACCTCTGTCCTACGAGCAGTACTTC
J gene: TRBJ1-6; D gene: -; V gene: TRBV5-6; clone size: -; CDR3 protein: CASSATERFYSPLHF; CDR3 DNA: TGTGCCAGCAGCGCCACGGAGAGGTTTTATTCACCCCTCCACTTT
J gene: TRBJ1-2; D gene: TRBD1; V gene: TRBV10-3; clone size: -; CDR3 protein: CAIRSQGGYTF; CDR3 DNA: TGTGCCATCAGATCACAGGGGGGCTACACCTTC
J gene: TRBJ2-1; D gene: TRBD1; V gene: TRBV7-8; clone size: -; CDR3 protein: CASSRQGYNEQFF; CDR3 DNA: TGTGCCAGCAGCCGACAGGGGTACAATGAGCAGTTCTTC
J gene: TRBJ1-2; D gene: -; V gene: TRBV7-9; clone size: -; CDR3 protein: CASSFAGDHSNYGYTF; CDR3 DNA: TGTGCCAGCAGCTTCGCAGGGGATCACAGTAACTATGGCTACACCTTC
J gene: TRBJ2-4; D gene: -; V gene: TRBV12-3/TRBV12-4; clone size: once; CDR3 protein: CASSPTPKNIQYF; CDR3 DNA: TGTGCCAGCAGTCCGACACCCAAAAACATTCAGTACTTC
J gene: TRBJ1-5; D gene: TRBD1; V gene: TRBV29-1; clone size: -; CDR3 protein: CSVVGQGADQPQHF; CDR3 DNA: TGCAGCGTTGTGGGCCAGGGGGCCGATCAGCCCCAGCATTTT
J gene: TRBJ1-6; D gene: -; V gene: TRBV10-3; clone size: -; CDR3 protein: CAISRQSSYNSPLHF; CDR3 DNA: TGTGCCATCAGCCGACAAAGCTCCTATAATTCACCCCTCCACTTT
J gene: TRBJ1-1; D gene: -; V gene: TRBV6-5; clone size: -; CDR3 protein: CASFGITLEAFF; CDR3 DNA: TGTGCCAGCTTCGGGATCACGCTTGAAGCTTTCTTT
J gene: TRBJ2-7; D gene: TRBD1; V gene: TRBV3-1/TRBV3-2; clone size: -; CDR3 protein: CASSNRDRVNF; CDR3 DNA: TGTGCCAGCAGCAACCGGGACAGGGTTAACTTC
J gene: TRBJ2-5; D gene: -; V gene: TRBV5-1; clone size: -; CDR3 protein: CASSFGSGETQYF; CDR3 DNA: TGCGCCAGCAGCTTTGGGAGTGGAGAGACCCAGTACTTC
J gene: TRBJ2-7; D gene: TRBD2; V gene: TRBV6-6; clone size: -; CDR3 protein: CASEREPYEQYF; CDR3 DNA: TGTGCCAGCGAGCGGGAGCCCTACGAGCAGTACTTC
J gene: TRBJ2-7; D gene: TRBD1; V gene: TRBV12-3/TRBV12-4; clone size: -; CDR3 protein: CASSSRQGDEQYF; CDR3 DNA: TGTGCCAGCAGTAGCCGACAGGGGGACGAGCAGTACTTC
J gene: TRBJ1-1; D gene: -; V gene: TRBV3-1/TRBV3-2; clone size: -; CDR3 protein: CASSQEGQAFEAFF; CDR3 DNA: TGTGCCAGCAGCCAAGAGGGGCAGGCTTTTGAAGCTTTCTTT
J gene: TRBJ1-4; D gene: -; V gene: TRBV25-1; clone size: -; CDR3 protein: CASSEHGGAEKLFF; CDR3 DNA: TGTGCCAGCAGTGAGCACGGGGGGGCTGAAAAACTGTTTTTT
J gene: TRBJ2-5; D gene: -; V gene: TRBV7-3; clone size: -; CDR3 protein: CASSPGPTGTQYF; CDR3 DNA: TGTGCCAGCAGCCCTGGTCCGACGGGGACCCAGTACTTC
J gene: TRBJ1-1; D gene: -; V gene: TRBV5-1; clone size: -; CDR3 protein: CASSLSAGLNTEAFF; CDR3 DNA: TGCGCCAGCAGCTTGTCGGCAGGCCTGAACACTGAAGCTTTCTTT
J gene: TRBJ1-1; D gene: TRBD1; V gene: TRBV12-5; clone size: -; CDR3 protein: CASGLGLTGVFAEAFF; CDR3 DNA: TGTGCTAGTGGTTTGGGGCTGACAGGGGTGTTCGCTGAAGCTTTCTTT
J gene: TRBJ1-1; D gene: -; V gene: TRBV18; clone size: once; CDR3 protein: CASSPRGDTEAFF; CDR3 DNA: TGTGCCAGCTCACCACGGGGGGACACTGAAGCTTTCTTT
J gene: TRBJ2-1; D gene: -; V gene: TRBV4-3; clone size: -; CDR3 protein: CASSRINNERFF; CDR3 DNA: TGCGCCAGCAGCCGGATCAACAATGAGCGGTTCTTC
J gene: TRBJ2-2; D gene: TRBD2; V gene: TRBV2; clone size: few; CDR3 protein: CASSTLAGAQNTGELFF; CDR3 DNA: TGTGCCAGCAGCACACTAGCGGGGGCACAGAACACCGGGGAGCTGTTTTTT
J gene: TRBJ1-2; D gene: -; V gene: TRBV18; clone size: -; CDR3 protein: CASSPPLGDLGYTF; CDR3 DNA: TGTGCCAGCTCACCACCGTTAGGGGATCTTGGCTACACCTTC
J gene: TRBJ1-3; D gene: TRBD1; V gene: TRBV12-5; clone size: -; CDR3 protein: CASGQTGGVGNTIYF; CDR3 DNA: TGTGCTAGTGGTCAGACAGGGGGCGTTGGAAACACCATATATTTT
J gene: TRBJ2-5; D gene: -; V gene: TRBV5-6; clone size: -; CDR3 protein: CASSSRGETQYF; CDR3 DNA: TGTGCCAGCAGTTCGAGGGGGGAGACCCAGTACTTC
J gene: TRBJ1-1; D gene: -; V gene: TRBV5-1; clone size: -; CDR3 protein: CASSLESGSTEAFF; CDR3 DNA: TGCGCCAGCAGCTTGGAGTCAGGGTCCACTGAAGCTTTCTTT
J gene: TRBJ2-7; D gene: -; V gene: TRBV6-5; clone size: -; CDR3 protein: CASSSGTEQYF; CDR3 DNA: TGTGCCAGCAGTTCCGGGACAGAGCAGTACTTC
J gene: TRBJ2-3; D gene: -; V gene: TRBV6-5; clone size: once; CDR3 protein: CASTLWSGSTDTQYF; CDR3 DNA: TGTGCCAGCACTTTGTGGAGCGGAAGCACAGATACGCAGTATTTT
J gene: TRBJ1-6; D gene: -; V gene: TRBV28; clone size: -; CDR3 protein: CASSNGFNSPLHF; CDR3 DNA: TGTGCCAGCAGTAACGGGTTTAATTCACCCCTCCACTTT
J gene: TRBJ1-5; D gene: -; V gene: TRBV29-1; clone size: once; CDR3 protein: CSVGTVNQPQHF; CDR3 DNA: TGCAGCGTTGGGACAGTCAATCAGCCCCAGCATTTT
J gene: TRBJ1-1; D gene: TRBD1; V gene: TRBV7-8; clone size: -; CDR3 protein: CASSEAGGNTEAFF; CDR3 DNA: TGTGCCAGCAGCGAAGCAGGGGGGAACACTGAAGCTTTCTTT
J gene: TRBJ1-3; D gene: TRBD1; V gene: TRBV4-2; clone size: -; CDR3 protein: CASSQDLRGQGSGNTIYF; CDR3 DNA: TGTGCCAGCAGCCAAGATTTGCGGGGACAGGGGAGTGGAAACACCATATATTTT
J gene: TRBJ2-1; D gene: TRBD2; V gene: TRBV5-8; clone size: once; CDR3 protein: CASSLEGLKYNEQFF; CDR3 DNA: TGTGCCAGCAGCTTGGAGGGACTAAAGTACAATGAGCAGTTCTTC